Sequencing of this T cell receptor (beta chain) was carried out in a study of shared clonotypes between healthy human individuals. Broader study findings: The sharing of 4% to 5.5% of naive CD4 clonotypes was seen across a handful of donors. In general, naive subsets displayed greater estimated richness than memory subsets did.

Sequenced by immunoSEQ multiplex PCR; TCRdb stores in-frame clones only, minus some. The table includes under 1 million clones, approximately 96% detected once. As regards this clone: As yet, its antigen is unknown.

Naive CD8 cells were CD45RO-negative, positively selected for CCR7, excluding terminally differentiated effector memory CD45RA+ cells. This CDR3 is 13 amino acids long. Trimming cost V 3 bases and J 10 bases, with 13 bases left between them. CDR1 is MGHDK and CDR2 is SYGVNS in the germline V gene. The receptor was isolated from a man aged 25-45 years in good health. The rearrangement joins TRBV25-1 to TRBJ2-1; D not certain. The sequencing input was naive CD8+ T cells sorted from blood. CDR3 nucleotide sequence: TGTGCCAGCAGTGAGGTGTTTCAACGGGAGCAGTTCTTC. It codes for CASSEVFQREQFF.